Each of the 14 T cell receptor beta chains below was sequenced from the same sample in a study of shared clonotypes between healthy human individuals. Assay used: immunoSEQ multiplex PCR; TCRdb lists only in-frame clones, some missing. In the table there are approximately 2,300,000 clones, 80% to 95% of which are singletons. Input material: naive CD4+ T cells from PBMCs. Regarding subset: CD45RA+ positively selected. These receptors were obtained from a man younger than 35 in good health. Some clones in this sample may be carry-over from other donors' samples.

Points on this clone: The sample holds other DNA sequences that translate to the same CDR3. V is TRBV5-1 and J is TRBJ1-1; 7 bases align to TRBD1. The CDR3 runs to 14 residues. J lost 0 bases, V lost 2 bases, and 1 base had no gene match. The germline V gene has CDR1 SGHRS and CDR2 YFSETQ. The CDR3 spells CASSFQGVNTEAFF. The CDR3 DNA reads as TGCGCCAGCAGCTTCCAGGGGGTGAACACTGAAGCTTTCTTT.

This chain links TRBV28 with TRBJ2-7; D might be TRBD1 (6 bases). V was trimmed by 4 bases and J by 0 bases, leaving 16 bases between them. In germline, CDR1 is MDHEN, CDR2 SYDVKM. The CDR3 contains 16 residues. CDR3 sequence (DNA): TGTGCCAGCAGTTGGACCCGACAGGCCCCCTCCTACGAGCAGTACTTC. Translation: CASSWTRQAPSYEQYF.

The CDR3 protein is CASSFTSANAMGQYF. For the CDR3, the DNA is TGCGCCAGCAGCTTTACTAGCGCGAACGCTATGGGGCAGTACTTC. The chain combines TRBV5-1 with TRBJ2-7, with TRBD2 matching 7 bases. CDR3 length: 15 residues. The trim removed 2 bases at V and 9 bases at J, leaving 14 bases unmatched. Germline V gene sequence: CDR1 SGHRS, CDR2 YFSETQ.

The chain combines TRBV11-1 with TRBJ2-3; D may be TRBD2 (5 bases). The CDR3 totals 14 residues. Trimming removed 3 bases at V and 0 bases at J, with 7 bases between. CDR1 SGHAT and CDR2 FQDESV come from the germline V gene (reference sequence). CDR3: CASSFSGSTDTQYF. Written as DNA, the CDR3 is TGTGCCAGCAGCTTTTCGGGGAGCACAGATACGCAGTATTTT.

The J gene is TRBJ2-5, the V gene TRBV7-8; the D gene could be TRBD1 or TRBD2 (5 bases each). This CDR3 contains 17 residues. Trimming removed 5 bases at V and 2 bases at J, with 21 bases between. The germline V gene has CDR1 SGHVS and CDR2 FQNEAQ. Here the CDR3 reads CASSPQYRLGVQETQYF. The CDR3 region has the DNA TGTGCCAGCAGCCCCCAATACCGACTGGGGGTACAAGAGACCCAGTACTTC.

V and J are TRBV14 and TRBJ2-7, with D unclear. V lost 4 bases, J lost 3 bases, and 4 bases lay in between. The CDR3 covers 11 residues. Germline V gene lookup returns CDR1 SGHDN and CDR2 FVKESK. In nucleotides, the CDR3 is TGTGCCAGCAGCCGGAACTACGAGCAGTACTTC. Residues: CASSRNYEQYF.

The J gene is TRBJ2-1, the V gene TRBV7-3; tentative D call: TRBD1 (6 bases). Germline CDR1 SGHTA, CDR2 FQGTGA. The CDR3 is 15 residues long. Trimming shortened V by 2 bases and J by 3 bases, and 11 bases separated the two germline ends. The CDR3 loop reads CASSLAGVNYNEQFF. The DNA for the CDR3 is TGTGCCAGCAGCTTAGCAGGGGTTAACTACAATGAGCAGTTCTTC.

The chain uses TRBV4-1 and TRBJ1-6, with D unclear. Germline V CDR1 and CDR2: MGHRA, YSYEKL. The CDR3 length is 20 residues. V lost 0 bases, J lost 3 bases, and 21 bases lay in between. CDR3 nucleotide sequence: TGCGCCAGCAGCCAAGATAGTCCCACACGGGGATGGGGCTATAATTCACCCCTCCACTTT. Amino acid sequence: CASSQDSPTRGWGYNSPLHF.

The chain has TRBV6-5 and TRBJ2-2; 7 bases fit TRBD1. This CDR3 has 14 residues. CDR1 is MNHEY, CDR2 SVGAGI, per germline. V lost 4 bases and J lost 6; bases outside the gene matches: 5. This chain's CDR3 is CASSSTGQAGELFF. The CDR3 DNA follows: TGTGCCAGCAGTTCGACAGGGCAGGCCGGGGAGCTGTTTTTT.

The chain couples TRBV7-2 to TRBJ2-5; no clear D. Per the germline V gene, CDR1 is SGHTA and CDR2 is FQGNSA. Trimming pared 3 bases from V and 4 bases from J, leaving 9 bases between. This CDR3 has 13 amino acids. CDR3 bases: TGTGCCAGCAGCTTCGACCCTTCAGAGACCCAGTACTTC. This encodes CASSFDPSETQYF.

V and J are TRBV28 and TRBJ2-7; a possible D gene is TRBD1 (6 bases). Trimming removed 2 bases at V and 2 bases at J, with 16 bases between. The CDR3 has 16 amino acids. Germline lookup yields CDR1 MDHEN and CDR2 SYDVKM. DNA for the CDR3: TGTGCCAGCAGTTTAACAGGGTCCTTAGGGCCCTACGAGCAGTACTTC. Translation: CASSLTGSLGPYEQYF.

The J gene is TRBJ2-2, the V gene TRBV29-1; D assignment may be TRBD1 or TRBD2 (5 bases each). Deletions cut 5 bases from V and 2 bases from J, with 12 bases between. This CDR3 contains 14 residues. Germline-derived CDR1 and CDR2 are SQVTM and ANQGSEA. DNA for the CDR3: TGCAGCGTTTCTGGGACCCGAAACACCGGGGAGCTGTTTTTT. Its protein product is CSVSGTRNTGELFF.

The genes are TRBV10-3 and TRBJ1-1, with D perhaps TRBD1 (6 bases). Trimming removed 0 bases at V and 5 bases at J, with 19 bases between. The V gene's germline CDR1 is ENHRY and CDR2 SYGVKD. CDR3 length: 17 amino acids. The CDR3 nucleotides are TGTGCCATCAGTGAGTCCCTAGGGCGGGGGCGGAATACTGAAGCTTTCTTT. This translates into CAISESLGRGRNTEAFF.

The V call is TRBV27, the J call TRBJ2-7; D not certain. Per the germline V gene, CDR1 is MNHEY and CDR2 is SMNVEV (reference sequence). The V and J ends lost 6 bases and 2 bases respectively, with 14 bases between them. There are 14 residues in the CDR3. DNA for the CDR3: TGTGCCAGCAGAGTTGCGGTACAGACCTACGAGCAGTACTTC. Its translation is CASRVAVQTYEQYF.